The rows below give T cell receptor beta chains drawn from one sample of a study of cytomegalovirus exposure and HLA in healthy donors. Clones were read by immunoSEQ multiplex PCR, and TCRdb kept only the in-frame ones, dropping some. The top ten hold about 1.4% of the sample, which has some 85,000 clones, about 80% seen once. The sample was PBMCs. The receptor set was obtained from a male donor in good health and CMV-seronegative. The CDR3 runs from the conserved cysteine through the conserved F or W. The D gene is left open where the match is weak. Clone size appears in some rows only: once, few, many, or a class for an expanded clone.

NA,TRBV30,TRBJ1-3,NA,CASDRSSGNTIYF,TGTGCCTCCGACAGAAGCTCTGGAAACACCATATATTTT
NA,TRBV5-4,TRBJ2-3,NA,CASRADSDTQYF,TGTGCCAGCAGGGCCGATTCAGATACGCAGTATTTT
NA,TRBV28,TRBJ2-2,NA,CASSPRLRAGGELFF,TGTGCCAGCAGTCCCCGCTTAAGGGCGGGCGGGGAGCTGTTTTTT
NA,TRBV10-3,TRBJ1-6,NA,CAIRKDSNSPLHF,TGTGCCATCAGAAAGGACAGCAATTCACCCCTCCACTTT
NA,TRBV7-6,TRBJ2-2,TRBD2,CASSLRAGTTSGELFF,TGTGCCAGCAGCTTAAGAGCGGGGACTACCAGCGGGGAGCTGTTTTTT
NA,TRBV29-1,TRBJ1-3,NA,CSVRMGASGNTIYF,TGCAGCGTTAGAATGGGGGCCTCTGGAAACACCATATATTTT
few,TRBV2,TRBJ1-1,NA,CASSDTANTEAFF,TGTGCCAGCAGTGACACAGCGAACACTGAAGCTTTCTTT
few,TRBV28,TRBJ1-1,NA,CAVFWRDLNTEAFF,TGTGCCGTCTTTTGGAGGGACCTGAACACTGAAGCTTTCTTT
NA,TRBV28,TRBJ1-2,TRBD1,CASSPRQGVGTPYGYTF,TGTGCCAGCAGTCCGCGACAGGGGGTAGGGACTCCATATGGCTACACCTTC
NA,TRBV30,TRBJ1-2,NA,CASGVPRGGGYTF,TGTGCCTCCGGAGTGCCTAGGGGGGGTGGCTACACCTTC
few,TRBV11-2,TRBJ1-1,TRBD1,CASSFIQGIDTEAFF,TGTGCCAGCAGCTTTATACAGGGGATAGACACTGAAGCTTTCTTT
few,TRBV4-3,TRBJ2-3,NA,CASSQDSGSTDTQYF,TGCGCCAGCAGCCAAGACAGTGGGAGTACAGATACGCAGTATTTT
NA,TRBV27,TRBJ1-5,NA,CASSLEGGQPQHF,TGTGCCAGCAGTTTAGAGGGCGGTCAGCCCCAGCATTTT
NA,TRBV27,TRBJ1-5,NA,CASKGFSGNQPQHF,TGTGCCAGCAAGGGGTTTAGTGGCAATCAGCCCCAGCATTTT
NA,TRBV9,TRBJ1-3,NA,CASNLGDSGNTIYF,TGTGCCAGCAATCTAGGGGATTCAGGAAACACCATATATTTT
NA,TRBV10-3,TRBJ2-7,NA,CAISAAGTAGYEQYF,TGTGCCATCAGTGCTGCAGGAACGGCCGGCTACGAGCAGTACTTC
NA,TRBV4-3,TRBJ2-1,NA,CASSQDWRQYNEQFF,TGCGCCAGCAGCCAAGATTGGAGACAGTACAATGAGCAGTTCTTC
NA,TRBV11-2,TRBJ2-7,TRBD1,CASSFGQGDEQYF,TGTGCCAGCAGCTTCGGACAGGGCGACGAGCAGTACTTC
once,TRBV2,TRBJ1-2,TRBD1,CASSEGRDRADYGYTF,TGTGCCAGCAGTGAAGGACGGGACAGGGCGGACTATGGCTACACCTTC
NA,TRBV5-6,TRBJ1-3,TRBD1,CASSFDRGPGNTIYF,TGTGCCAGCAGCTTCGACAGGGGTCCGGGAAACACCATATATTTT
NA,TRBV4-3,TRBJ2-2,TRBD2,CASSQGLAGPTGELFF,TGCGCCAGCAGCCAAGGGCTAGCGGGACCCACCGGGGAGCTGTTTTTT
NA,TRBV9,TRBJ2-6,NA,CASSVDAGGVSGANVLTF,TGTGCCAGCAGCGTCGATGCGGGTGGGGTCTCTGGGGCCAACGTCCTGACTTTC
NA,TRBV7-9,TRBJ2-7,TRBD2,CASSLAGSGSSYEQYF,TGTGCCAGCAGCTTAGCAGGTAGCGGGAGCTCCTACGAGCAGTACTTC
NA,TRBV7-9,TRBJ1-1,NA,CASSNTRDKYPMNTEAFF,TGTGCCAGCAGCAATACCCGGGACAAGTACCCCATGAACACTGAAGCTTTCTTT
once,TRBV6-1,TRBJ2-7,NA,CASILGGLDEQYF,NA
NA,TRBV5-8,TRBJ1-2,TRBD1,CASSLRQGASGYTF,TGTGCCAGCAGCTTGAGACAGGGGGCGTCGGGCTACACCTTC
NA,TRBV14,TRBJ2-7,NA,CASSQRESGEQYF,TGTGCCAGCAGCCAAAGAGAGTCGGGCGAGCAGTACTTC
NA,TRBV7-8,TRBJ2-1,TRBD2,CASSFGRLAREQFF,TGTGCCAGCAGCTTCGGGAGACTAGCGCGTGAGCAGTTCTTC
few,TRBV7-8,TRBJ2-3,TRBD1,CASSLKPNRGADTQYF,TGTGCCAGCAGCTTAAAACCTAACAGGGGGGCAGATACGCAGTATTTT